The clone carrying this T cell receptor (beta chain) was counted only a few times. Its antigen is not known. In building TCR beta libraries, iRepertoire HTBI primers were used together with Arm-PCR of CDR3 regions. TCRdb called the multiplex PCR reads again in MiXCR, with one record for every CDR3 protein. The sample gives about 470,000 distinct CDR3 sequences, 20% to 25% of which show up once; 7.1% is in the top ten. These data are taken from a study of regulatory T cells in long-lasting Graves disease. As for the study in general: Persistent Graves' disease meant over 5 years of antithyroid drugs with positive TSH receptor antibodies.

Time point in this sample: persistent/refractory GD, antithyroid drugs over 5 years with positive TRAb. The TCR library was prepared using RNA isolated from PBMCs. The study, taken as a whole, reports: Persistent Graves' patients showed reduced TCR diversity versus newly diagnosed patients.

The V end lost 5 bases, the J end lost 0 bases, and 10 bases lay between the germline ends. This CDR3 is 13 amino acids long. The germline gives CDR1 SQVTM, CDR2 ANQGSEA. The sample here was peripheral blood mononuclear cells (PBMCs), taken when the disease was refractory, from a patient treated with antithyroid drugs. The TCR was taken from a female donor with Graves disease. The chain links TRBV29-1 to TRBJ1-1; possible D gene TRBD1, 5 bases. This CDR3 is CSVSRVLNTEAFF. Here the CDR3 DNA reads TGCAGCGTTAGCAGGGTATTGAACACTGAAGCTTTCTTT.